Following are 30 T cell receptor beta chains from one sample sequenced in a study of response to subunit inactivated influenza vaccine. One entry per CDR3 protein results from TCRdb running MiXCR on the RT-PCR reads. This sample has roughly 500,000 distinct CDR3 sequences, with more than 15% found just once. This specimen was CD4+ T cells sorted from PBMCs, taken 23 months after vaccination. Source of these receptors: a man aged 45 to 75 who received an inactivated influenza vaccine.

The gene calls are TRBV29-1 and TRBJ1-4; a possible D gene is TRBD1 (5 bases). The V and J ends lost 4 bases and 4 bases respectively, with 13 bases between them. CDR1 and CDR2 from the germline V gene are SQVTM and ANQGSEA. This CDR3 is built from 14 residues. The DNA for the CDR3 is TGCAGCGTTGTGGGCCCAGGGTATAATGAAAAACTGTTTTTT. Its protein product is CSVVGPGYNEKLFF.

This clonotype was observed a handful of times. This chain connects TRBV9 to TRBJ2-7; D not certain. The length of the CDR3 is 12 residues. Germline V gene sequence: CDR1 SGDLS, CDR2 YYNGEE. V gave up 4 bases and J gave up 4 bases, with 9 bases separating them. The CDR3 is CASSRDPYEQYF. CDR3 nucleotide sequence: TGTGCCAGCAGCAGGGATCCGTACGAGCAGTACTTC.

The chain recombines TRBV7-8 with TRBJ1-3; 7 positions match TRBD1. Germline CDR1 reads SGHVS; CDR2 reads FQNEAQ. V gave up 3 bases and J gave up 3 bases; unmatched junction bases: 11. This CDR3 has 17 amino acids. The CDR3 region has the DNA TGTGCCAGCAGCTTCGAACGGACAGGAACTTATGGAAACACCATATATTTT. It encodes CASSFERTGTYGNTIYF.

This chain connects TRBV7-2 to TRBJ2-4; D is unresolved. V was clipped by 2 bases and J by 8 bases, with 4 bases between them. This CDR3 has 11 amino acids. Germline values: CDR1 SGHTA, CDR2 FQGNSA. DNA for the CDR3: TGTGCCAGCAGCTTACAATACATTCAGTACTTC. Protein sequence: CASSLQYIQYF.

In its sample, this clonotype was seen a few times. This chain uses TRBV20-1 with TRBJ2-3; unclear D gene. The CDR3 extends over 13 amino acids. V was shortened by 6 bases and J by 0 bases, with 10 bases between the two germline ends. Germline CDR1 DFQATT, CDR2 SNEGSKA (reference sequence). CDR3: CSASKESTDTQYF. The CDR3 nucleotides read TGCAGTGCAAGTAAAGAGAGCACAGATACGCAGTATTTT.

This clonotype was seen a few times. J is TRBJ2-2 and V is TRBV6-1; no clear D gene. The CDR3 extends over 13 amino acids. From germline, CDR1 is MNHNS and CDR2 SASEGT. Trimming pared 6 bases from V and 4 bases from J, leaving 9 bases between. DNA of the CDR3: TGTGCCAGCAGGATACTAAGCACCGGGGAGCTGTTTTTT. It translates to CASRILSTGELFF.

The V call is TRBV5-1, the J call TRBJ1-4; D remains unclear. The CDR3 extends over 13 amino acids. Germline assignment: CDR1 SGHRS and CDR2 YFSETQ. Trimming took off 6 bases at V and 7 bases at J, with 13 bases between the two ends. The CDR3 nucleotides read TGCGCCAGCAAAAAATCAGACGGTGAAAAACTGTTTTTT. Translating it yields CASKKSDGEKLFF. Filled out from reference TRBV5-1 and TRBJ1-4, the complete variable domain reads KAGVTQTPRYLIKTRGQQVTLSCSPISGHRSVSWYQQTPGQGLQFLFEYFSETQRNKGNFPGRFSGRQFSNSRSEMNVSTLELGDSALYLCASKKSDGEKLFFGSGTQLSVL.

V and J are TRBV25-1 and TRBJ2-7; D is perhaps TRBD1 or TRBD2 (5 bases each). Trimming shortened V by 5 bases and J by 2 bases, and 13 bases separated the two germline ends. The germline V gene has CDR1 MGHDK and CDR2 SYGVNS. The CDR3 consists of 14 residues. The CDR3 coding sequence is TGTGCCAGCAGTAGAGACCAGGGAGCCTACGAGCAGTACTTC. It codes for CASSRDQGAYEQYF.

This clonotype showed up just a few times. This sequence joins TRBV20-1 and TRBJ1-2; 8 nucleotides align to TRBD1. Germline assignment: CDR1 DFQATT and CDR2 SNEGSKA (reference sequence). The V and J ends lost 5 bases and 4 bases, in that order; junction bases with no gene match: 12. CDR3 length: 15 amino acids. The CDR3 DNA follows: TGCAGTGCTGATACCGCAGGGGGCTGGATCTATGGCTACACCTTC. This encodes CSADTAGGWIYGYTF.

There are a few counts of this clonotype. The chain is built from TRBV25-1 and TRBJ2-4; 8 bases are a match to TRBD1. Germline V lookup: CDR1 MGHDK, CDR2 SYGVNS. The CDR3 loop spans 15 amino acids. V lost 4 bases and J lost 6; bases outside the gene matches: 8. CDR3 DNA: TGTGCCAGCAGTGCACGACAGGGGCCGGCAAACATTCAGTACTTC. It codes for CASSARQGPANIQYF.

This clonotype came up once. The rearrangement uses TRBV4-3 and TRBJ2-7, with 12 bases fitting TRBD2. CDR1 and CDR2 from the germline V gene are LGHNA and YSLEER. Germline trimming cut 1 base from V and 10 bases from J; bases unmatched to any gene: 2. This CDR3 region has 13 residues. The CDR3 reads CASSQGLAGVQYF. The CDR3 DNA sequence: TGCGCCAGCAGCCAAGGACTAGCGGGGGTACAGTACTTC.

CDR3 amino acids: CASNGLSGQTTEAFF. For the CDR3, the DNA is TGTGCCAGCAACGGGTTGTCGGGCCAAACTACTGAAGCTTTCTTT. V usage is TRBV12-3 or TRBV12-4 and J usage is TRBJ1-1, with unresolved D. The CDR3 length is 15 residues. V gave up 7 bases and J gave up 5 bases, with 20 bases separating them.

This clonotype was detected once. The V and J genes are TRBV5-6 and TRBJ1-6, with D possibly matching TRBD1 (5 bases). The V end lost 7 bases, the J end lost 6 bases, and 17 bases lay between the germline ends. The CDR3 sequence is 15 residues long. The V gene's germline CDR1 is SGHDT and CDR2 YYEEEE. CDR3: CASGPGQGGNSPLHF. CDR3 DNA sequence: TGTGCCAGCGGCCCCGGGCAGGGTGGTAATTCACCCCTCCACTTT. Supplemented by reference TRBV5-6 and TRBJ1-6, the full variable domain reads DAGVTQSPTHLIKTRGQQVTLRCSPKSGHDTVSWYQQALGQGPQFIFQYYEEEERQRGNFPDRFSGHQFPNYSSELNVNALLLGDSALYLCASGPGQGGNSPLHFGNGTRLTVT.

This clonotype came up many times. Here the CDR3 reads CATSDLVVQGQTQGQPQHF. The CDR3 nucleotides read TGTGCCACCAGTGATTTGGTGGTGCAGGGGCAGACTCAAGGACAGCCCCAGCATTTT. The chain recombines TRBV24-1 with TRBJ1-5, with D possibly being TRBD1 (6 bases). The CDR3 is made up of 19 amino acids. Between the trimmed V and J ends, which lost 0 bases and 7 bases, there was a span of 24 bases. Germline values: CDR1 KGHDR, CDR2 SFDVKD.

The CDR3 nucleotides read TGTGCCAGCAGCCAAACGGGGGTGCAGAATTCACCCCTCCACTTT. It yields the protein CASSQTGVQNSPLHF. V and J are TRBV3-1 and TRBJ1-6, with D perhaps TRBD1 (5 bases). This CDR3 comprises 15 residues. Trimming stripped 2 bases from V and 7 bases from J, with 12 bases between. Germline CDR1 and CDR2: LGHDT and YNNKEL (reference sequence).

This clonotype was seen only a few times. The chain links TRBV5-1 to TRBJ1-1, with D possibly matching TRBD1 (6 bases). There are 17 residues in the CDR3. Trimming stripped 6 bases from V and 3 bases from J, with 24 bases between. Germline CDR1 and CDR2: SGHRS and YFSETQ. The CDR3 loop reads CASTRTPNRDRYTEAFF. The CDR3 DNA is TGCGCCAGCACACGTACCCCGAACAGGGATCGGTACACTGAAGCTTTCTTT.

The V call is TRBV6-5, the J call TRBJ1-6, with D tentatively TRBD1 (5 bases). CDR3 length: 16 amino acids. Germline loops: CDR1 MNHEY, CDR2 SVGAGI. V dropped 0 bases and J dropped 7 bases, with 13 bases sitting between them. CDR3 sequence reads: CASSYSRGGNNSPLHF. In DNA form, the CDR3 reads TGTGCCAGCAGTTACTCGAGGGGAGGAAACAATTCACCCCTCCACTTT.

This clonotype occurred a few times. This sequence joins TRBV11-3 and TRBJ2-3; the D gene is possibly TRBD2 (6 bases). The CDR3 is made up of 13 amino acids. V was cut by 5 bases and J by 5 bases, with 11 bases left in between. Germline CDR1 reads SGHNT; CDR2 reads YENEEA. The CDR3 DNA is TGTGCCAGCAGCCCGATGGGGGGAGATACGCAGTATTTT. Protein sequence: CASSPMGGDTQYF.

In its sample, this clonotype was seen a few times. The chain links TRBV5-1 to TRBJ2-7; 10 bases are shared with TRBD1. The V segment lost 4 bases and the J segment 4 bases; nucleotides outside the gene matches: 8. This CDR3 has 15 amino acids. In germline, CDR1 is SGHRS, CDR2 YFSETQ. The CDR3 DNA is TGCGCCAGCAGCCCGCGGACAGGGGGAATTTACGAGCAGTACTTC. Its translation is CASSPRTGGIYEQYF.

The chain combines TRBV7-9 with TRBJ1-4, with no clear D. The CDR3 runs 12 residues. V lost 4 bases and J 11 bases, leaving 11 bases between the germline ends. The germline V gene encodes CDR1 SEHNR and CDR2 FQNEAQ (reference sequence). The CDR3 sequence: CASSSEPDKLFF. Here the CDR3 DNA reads TGTGCCAGCAGCTCCGAACCGGATAAACTGTTTTTT.

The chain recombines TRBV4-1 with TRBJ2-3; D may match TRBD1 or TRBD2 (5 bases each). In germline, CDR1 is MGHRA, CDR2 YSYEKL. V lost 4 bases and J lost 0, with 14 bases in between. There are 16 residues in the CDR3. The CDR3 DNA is TGCGCCAGCAGCCCCTTGGGGGACGGGAGCACAGATACGCAGTATTTT. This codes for CASSPLGDGSTDTQYF.

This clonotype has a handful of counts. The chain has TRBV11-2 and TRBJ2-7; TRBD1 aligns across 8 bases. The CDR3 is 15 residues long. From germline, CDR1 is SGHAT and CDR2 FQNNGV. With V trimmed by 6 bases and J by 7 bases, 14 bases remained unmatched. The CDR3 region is CASRRPGTGREEQYF. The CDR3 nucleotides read TGTGCCAGCAGGAGGCCCGGGACAGGTAGGGAAGAGCAGTACTTC.

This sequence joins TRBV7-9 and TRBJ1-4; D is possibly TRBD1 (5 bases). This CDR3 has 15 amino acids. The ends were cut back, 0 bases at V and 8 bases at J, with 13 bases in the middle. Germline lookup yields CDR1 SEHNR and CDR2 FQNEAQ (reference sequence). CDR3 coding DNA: TGTGCCAGCAGCTTAGCTGGCAGGGTACGGGAAAAACTGTTTTTT. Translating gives CASSLAGRVREKLFF. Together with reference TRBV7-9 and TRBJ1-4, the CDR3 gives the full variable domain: DTGVSQNPRHKITKRGQNVTFRCDPISEHNRLYWYRQTLGQGPEFLTYFQNEAQLEKSRLLSDRFSAERPKGSFSTLEIQRTEQGDSAMYLCASSLAGRVREKLFFGSGTQLSVL.

CDR3: CASSQASRYEQYF. The DNA of the CDR3 is TGTGCCAGCAGCCAAGCATCCCGATACGAGCAGTACTTC. The chain has TRBV3-1 and TRBJ2-7; D remains unclear. The CDR3 loop spans 13 amino acids. The V end lost 1 base, the J end lost 4 bases, and 8 bases lay between the germline ends. Germline V lookup: CDR1 LGHDT, CDR2 YNNKEL (reference sequence).

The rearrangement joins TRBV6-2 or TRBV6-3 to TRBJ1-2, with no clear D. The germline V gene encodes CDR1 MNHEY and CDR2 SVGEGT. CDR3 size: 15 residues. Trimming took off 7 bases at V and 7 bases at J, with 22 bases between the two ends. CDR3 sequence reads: CASTSNEPARIGYTF. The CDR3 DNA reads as TGTGCCAGCACTTCCAACGAACCCGCCCGTATTGGCTACACCTTC.

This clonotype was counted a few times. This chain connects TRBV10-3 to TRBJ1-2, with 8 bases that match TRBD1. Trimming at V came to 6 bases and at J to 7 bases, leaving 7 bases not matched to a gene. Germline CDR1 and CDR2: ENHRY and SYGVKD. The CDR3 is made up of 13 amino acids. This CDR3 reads CAIRSDRASGYTF. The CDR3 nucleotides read TGTGCCATCAGGTCGGACAGGGCTTCTGGCTACACCTTC.

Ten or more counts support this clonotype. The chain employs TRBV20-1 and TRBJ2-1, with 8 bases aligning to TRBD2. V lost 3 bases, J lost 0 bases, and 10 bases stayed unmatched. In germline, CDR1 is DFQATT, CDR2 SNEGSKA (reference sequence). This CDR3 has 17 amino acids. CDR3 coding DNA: TGCAGTGCTAGCCCGGGACTAGGTTCTAGCTCCTACAATGAGCAGTTCTTC. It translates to CSASPGLGSSSYNEQFF.

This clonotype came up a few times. The CDR3 DNA sequence: TGTGCCAGCAGTTACCGCGGGGGGCGAACAGATACGCAGTATTTT. Residues: CASSYRGGRTDTQYF. The chain employs TRBV6-5 and TRBJ2-3, with 8 bases that match TRBD2. Germline V gives CDR1 MNHEY, CDR2 SVGAGI. This CDR3 spans 15 amino acids. With 2 bases clipped from V and 3 bases from J, the junction kept 4 bases outside the gene matches.

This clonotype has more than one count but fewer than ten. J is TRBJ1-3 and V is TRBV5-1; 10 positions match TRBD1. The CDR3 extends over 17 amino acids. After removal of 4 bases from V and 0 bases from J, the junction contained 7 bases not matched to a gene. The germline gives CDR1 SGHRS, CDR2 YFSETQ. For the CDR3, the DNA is TGCGCCAGCAGCGCGAGGACAGGGGGTTCCTCTGGAAACACCATATATTTT. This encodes CASSARTGGSSGNTIYF.

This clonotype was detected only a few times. The CDR3 nucleotides are TGTGCCAGCAGCTTTTATGGGAACATCCAGTTCTTC. Its translation: CASSFYGNIQFF. The chain recombines TRBV7-2 with TRBJ2-1; no clear D. The V gene lost 3 bases and the J gene lost 13 bases, with 13 bases spanning the gap. Germline lookup yields CDR1 SGHTA and CDR2 FQGNSA. The CDR3 loop spans 12 amino acids. Supplemented by reference TRBV7-2 and TRBJ2-1, the full variable domain reads GAGVSQSPSNKVTEKGKDVELRCDPISGHTALYWYRQSLGQGLEFLIYFQGNSAPDKSGLPSDRFSAERTGGSVSTLTIQRTQQEDSAVYLCASSFYGNIQFFGPGTRLTVL.